Presented here are 6 T cell receptor beta chains from one specimen sequenced in a study of blood T cell repertoires in COVID-19. TCRdb's copy holds only in-frame clones and misses some; the assay was immunoSEQ multiplex PCR. The sample holds about 90,000 clones, roughly nine tenths seen once. Input material: peripheral blood. The source is a human donor with active COVID-19. The donor label of this sample is uncertain.

The genes are TRBV12-5 and TRBJ1-6; D unclear. Germline V gene sequence: CDR1 LGHNT, CDR2 FRNRAP. The germline V and J ends were trimmed by 0 bases and 3 bases, with 6 bases remaining between them. This CDR3 has 15 amino acids. The CDR3 nucleotides are TGTGCTAGTGGTTTGGTCGAGTTCTATAATTCACCCCTCCACTTT. Translating gives CASGLVEFYNSPLHF.

J is TRBJ1-4 and V is TRBV6-6; 8 nucleotides agree with TRBD1. The CDR3 contains 15 residues. CDR1 is MNHNY and CDR2 is SVGAGI in the germline V gene (reference sequence). The J segment lost 8 bases and the V segment lost 3 bases, leaving 8 bases of the junction unmatched. This CDR3 is CASSYDRGVGEKLFF. The CDR3 DNA is TGTGCCAGCAGTTATGACAGGGGAGTGGGGGAAAAACTGTTTTTT.

J is TRBJ2-3 and V is TRBV27; D gene uncertain. CDR1 and CDR2 from the germline V gene are MNHEY and SMNVEV (reference sequence). The CDR3 totals 16 residues. The germline V and J ends were trimmed by 2 bases and 3 bases, with 15 bases remaining between them. The CDR3 DNA reads TGTGCCAGCAGTTTAGGGTCAGGCCTTAATACAGATACGCAGTATTTT. Protein product: CASSLGSGLNTDTQYF.

The V and J genes are TRBV5-1 and TRBJ2-7; 15 nucleotides agree with TRBD2. This CDR3 has 18 amino acids. V dropped 3 bases and J dropped 1; count of bases not matched to a gene: 8. The germline V gene encodes CDR1 SGHRS and CDR2 YFSETQ. CDR3 coding DNA: TGCGCCAGCAGCTCTGGACTAGCGGGGGGGCCAGTGTCCTACGAGCAGTACTTC. Translating it yields CASSSGLAGGPVSYEQYF.

The CDR3: CASSLYRTGGGGELFF. The CDR3 region has the DNA TGTGCCAGCAGCTTATATCGGACAGGGGGTGGCGGGGAGCTGTTTTTT. The genes are TRBV7-2 and TRBJ2-2, with TRBD1 matching 10 bases. With 2 bases clipped from V and 7 bases from J, the junction kept 7 bases outside the gene matches. The CDR3 runs 16 residues. The germline V gene has CDR1 SGHTA and CDR2 FQGNSA. The variable domain in full, completed from reference TRBV7-2 and TRBJ2-2, reads GAGVSQSPSNKVTEKGKDVELRCDPISGHTALYWYRQSLGQGLEFLIYFQGNSAPDKSGLPSDRFSAERTGGSVSTLTIQRTQQEDSAVYLCASSLYRTGGGGELFFGEGSRLTVL.

The chain combines TRBV19 with TRBJ2-2; D unresolved. This CDR3 has 15 residues. Germline V lookup: CDR1 LNHDA, CDR2 SQIVND (reference sequence). Trimming left V 3 bases short and J 1 base short, with 9 bases between. The CDR3 DNA reads as TGTGCCAGTAGTATCCCCCCACTGAACACCGGGGAGCTGTTTTTT. Translated: CASSIPPLNTGELFF.